The rows below give T cell receptor beta chains drawn from one sample of a study of beta chain features in type 1 diabetes. TCRdb's copy holds only in-frame clones and misses some; the assay was immunoSEQ multiplex PCR. The table has a few hundred thousand clones, roughly 13% seen once. The sequenced sample consisted of naive CD4+ T cells from blood. The receptors come from a woman aged 18 to 35 with type 1 diabetes. Each CDR3 is given with its conserved first and last residue. A D gene is named only where the DNA matches it firmly. Rows may omit the clone size; those that give it use once, few, many or a size class.

d_call	j_call	v_call	clone_size	cdr3_nt	cdr3_aa
TRBD2	TRBJ2-1	TRBV11-2	.	TGTGCCAGCAGCTTATCCTGGGGGACTAGTAAGTTCTTC	CASSLSWGTSKFF
TRBD1	TRBJ1-4	TRBV19	.	TGTGCCAGTACCTCGGGACAGGGAAAACTGTTTTTT	CASTSGQGKLFF
TRBD2	TRBJ2-1	TRBV7-2	.	TGTGCCAGCAGCCAGGGGACTAGTACCTCCAATGAGCAGTTCTTC	CASSQGTSTSNEQFF
TRBD2	TRBJ2-1	TRBV11-2	few	TGTGCCAGTGGGTTGCTAGCGGGACTGAGCTCCTACAATGAGCAGTTCTTC	CASGLLAGLSSYNEQFF
TRBD2	TRBJ2-7	TRBV11-2	.	TGTGCCAGCAGCTCCAGACTAGCCGCCTACGAGCAGTACTTC	CASSSRLAAYEQYF
TRBD1	TRBJ1-2	TRBV9	.	TGTGCCAGCAGCCAGGGACAGAGTCATCATGGCTACACCTTC	CASSQGQSHHGYTF
.	TRBJ2-6	TRBV4-2	few	TGTGCCAGCAGCCATGGGGGGACTGGGGCCAACGTCCTGACTTTC	CASSHGGTGANVLTF
.	TRBJ2-7	TRBV9	few	TGTGCCAGCAGTGGGACACCCCCTTACGAGCAGTACTTC	CASSGTPPYEQYF
.	TRBJ2-1	TRBV2	.	TGTGCCAGCAGTGAGGGGCCGACGACCAATGAGCAGTTCTTC	CASSEGPTTNEQFF
TRBD2	TRBJ2-1	TRBV28	.	TGTGCCAGCAGTTTAGCCCTAGCGGGATACAATGAGCAGTTCTTC	CASSLALAGYNEQFF
TRBD1	TRBJ1-5	TRBV30	.	TGTGCCTGGGCGACAGGGGGTAATCAGCCCCAGCATTTT	CAWATGGNQPQHF
TRBD1	TRBJ1-1	TRBV7-9	few	TGTGCCAGCAGCCCCGGGACAGGGGTGTCAATGAACACTGAAGCTTTCTTT	CASSPGTGVSMNTEAFF
TRBD1	TRBJ2-3	TRBV19	once	TGTGCCAGTAGTATAACCGCCCAGGGGGCGAGGGATACGCAGTATTTT	CASSITAQGARDTQYF
TRBD2	TRBJ2-1	TRBV4-3	few	TGCGCCAGCAGCCAAAGGAAACTAGCGGTCTACAATGAGCAGTTCTTC	CASSQRKLAVYNEQFF
.	TRBJ2-1	TRBV7-8	.	TGTGCCAGCAGGATATCGGGTGAGCAGTTCTTC	CASRISGEQFF
.	TRBJ2-5	TRBV29-1	.	TGCAGCGTCGAACGATCGGGGGAGACCCAGTACTTC	CSVERSGETQYF
.	TRBJ1-1	TRBV7-2	few	TGTGCCAGCGGTCCATCCTCCAGACAGTCTGAAGCTTTCTTT	CASGPSSRQSEAFF
TRBD2	TRBJ2-5	TRBV5-4	few	TGTGCCAGCAGCCCAGCGGGAGGGGAGACCCAGTACTTC	CASSPAGGETQYF
.	TRBJ2-2	TRBV21-1	few	TGTGCCAGCAGCCCCCGACCCCTCCTAGGCGCCGGGGAGCTGTTTTTT	CASSPRPLLGAGELFF
.	TRBJ2-3	TRBV5-1	few	TGCGCCAGCAGCTTGGATAGTATGGATACGCAGTATTTT	CASSLDSMDTQYF
.	TRBJ2-1	TRBV11-3	few	TGTGCCAGCAGCTTAGATTTTTCTCTAGAGCAGTTCTTC	CASSLDFSLEQFF
TRBD2	TRBJ2-3	TRBV29-1	.	TGCAGCGTTGCGCTAGCGGGAGGCCAAGATACGCAGTATTTT	CSVALAGGQDTQYF
.	TRBJ2-3	TRBV18	.	TGTGCCAGCTCAGCCGGAGGGCCCCCGGATACGCAGTATTTT	CASSAGGPPDTQYF
TRBD1	TRBJ2-7	TRBV29-1	few	TGCAGCGTTGCGCCCCGGGACAGGGTAGGTGACGAGCAGTACTTC	CSVAPRDRVGDEQYF
.	TRBJ2-5	TRBV29-1	many	TGCAGCGTATACAGCTACCAAGAGACCCAGTACTTC	CSVYSYQETQYF
TRBD2	TRBJ2-7	TRBV28	.	TGTGCCAGCAGTTTATTGTCGGGAGGGCTTGGCGAGCAGTACTTC	CASSLLSGGLGEQYF
TRBD1	TRBJ2-2	TRBV7-3	.	TGTGCCAGCAGCCGTGGACAGGGGGGCACCGGGGAGCTGTTTTTT	CASSRGQGGTGELFF